This T cell receptor beta chain came from a study of response to subunit inactivated influenza vaccine. This clonotype was counted a few times. Antigen unknown. TCRdb re-derived calls from the RT-PCR reads in MiXCR, one entry per CDR3 protein. The data show under 200,000 distinct CDR3 sequences, under 13% seen once. Trimming cost V 2 bases and J 5 bases; bases outside gene matches: 9. In germline, CDR1 is ENHRY, CDR2 SYGVKD. The CDR3 extends over 17 amino acids. General study results and limits: After each seasonal influenza vaccination, few new T cells are recruited, the authors suggested.

Sequencing used non-naive T cells sorted from PBMCs, obtained roughly 46 days after vaccination. The source is a man aged 45-60 years who received an inactivated influenza vaccine. The gene calls are TRBV10-3 and TRBJ2-3; 11 bases are a match to TRBD2. CDR3 protein: CAISETSGGVKGDTQYF. CDR3 nucleotides: TGTGCCATCAGTGAGACTAGCGGGGGCGTTAAAGGAGATACGCAGTATTTT.